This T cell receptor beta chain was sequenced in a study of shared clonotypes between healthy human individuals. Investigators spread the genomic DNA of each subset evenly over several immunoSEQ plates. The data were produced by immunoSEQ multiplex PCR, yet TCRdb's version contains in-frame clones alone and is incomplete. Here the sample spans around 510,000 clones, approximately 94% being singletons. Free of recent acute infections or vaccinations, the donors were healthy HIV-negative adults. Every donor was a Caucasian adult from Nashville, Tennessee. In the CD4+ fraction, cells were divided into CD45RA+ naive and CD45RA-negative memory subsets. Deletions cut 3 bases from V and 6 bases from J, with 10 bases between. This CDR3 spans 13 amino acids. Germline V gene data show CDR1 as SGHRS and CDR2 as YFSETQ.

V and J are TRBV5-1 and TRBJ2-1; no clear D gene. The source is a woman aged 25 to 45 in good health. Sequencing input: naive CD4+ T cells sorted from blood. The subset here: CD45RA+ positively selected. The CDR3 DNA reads TGCGCCAGCAGCTCAACCCCGTCCAATGAGCAGTTCTTC. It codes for CASSSTPSNEQFF. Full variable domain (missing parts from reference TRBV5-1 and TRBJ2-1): KAGVTQTPRYLIKTRGQQVTLSCSPISGHRSVSWYQQTPGQGLQFLFEYFSETQRNKGNFPGRFSGRQFSNSRSEMNVSTLELGDSALYLCASSSTPSNEQFFGPGTRLTVL.